This entry features one T cell receptor (beta chain) sequence. Trimming cost V 0 bases and J 5 bases; bases outside gene matches: 7. This CDR3 spans 16 amino acids. In germline, CDR1 is MNHEY, CDR2 SVGAGI. This sample was taken from a study of shared clonotypes between healthy human individuals. Using immunoSEQ multiplex PCR, the repertoire was profiled, and TCRdb retains in-frame clones only, with some absent. The sample records about 2.3 million clones, 93% being singletons. Adults of Caucasian background living in Nashville, Tennessee made up all donors. Sequencing was done on a sample of naive CD4+ T cells from PBMCs. Subset of the sample: CD45RA+ positively selected. The chain uses TRBV6-5 and TRBJ2-5, with 9 bases matching TRBD2. This receptor was identified in a young man in good health. Some clones in this sample may be carry-over from other donors' samples. The CDR3 here is CASSYSSGSGRETQYF. For the CDR3, the DNA is TGTGCCAGCAGTTACTCGAGTGGCAGCGGGAGGGAGACCCAGTACTTC.